This TCR beta chain comes out of a study of blood T cell repertoires in COVID-19. Study-wide context: Samples of COVID-19 (acute and convalescent) were obtained from the United States, Italy and Spain. T cells, B-cell-depleted T cells, or PBMCs supplied cDNA or gDNA.

Per the original data handling: Nucleated cell number was recorded as an estimate derived from reference gene primer amplification. Clones were read by immunoSEQ multiplex PCR, and TCRdb kept only the in-frame ones, dropping some. V and J calls and clone size follow that table, whereas D and trimming were derived from the DNA. In the table there are approximately 99,000 clones, 80% to 90% of which are singletons. J was trimmed by 4 bases and V by 6 bases; bases with no gene match: 3. Germline V lookup: CDR1 WNHNN, CDR2 SYGVQD (reference sequence). CDR3 size: 13 residues. This sequence was found in a human donor in a cohort sampled during active COVID-19. Sequenced sample: peripheral blood. V is TRBV10-1 and J is TRBJ1-1; 9 positions agree with TRBD1. The CDR3 here is CASRMDRGTEAFF. For the CDR3, the DNA is TGCGCCAGCAGGATGGACAGGGGCACTGAAGCTTTCTTT.